This TCR beta chain was sequenced in a study of tumor and adjacent non-tumor tissue in lung cancer. General observations from the study: In normal lung, the top 100 clones were significantly more dominant than in tumor.

A modified ARM-PCR protocol with three rounds of nested PCR amplified TCRbeta. TCRdb recomputed calls from the multiplex PCR reads with MiXCR, one row per CDR3 protein. The sample gives approximately 120,000 distinct CDR3 sequences, under 65% of which show up once; around a fifth is in the top ten. This sample's RNA came from whole unsorted tissue. The normal lung tissue was taken more than 3 cm from the tumor edge. Worth noting for this clonotype: No antigen is known for it. One junction end disagrees with the germline gene, perhaps due to a read error.

Germline V gives CDR1 ENHRY, CDR2 SYGVKD. The CDR3 loop spans 13 amino acids. This sequence originates from a man aged 55 to 70 with non-small cell lung cancer. This chain joins TRBV10-3 and TRBJ1-2; possible D gene TRBD1, 6 bases. Source material: distant non-tumor lung tissue. The CDR3 sequence: CTIKGRGINGYTF. The DNA of the CDR3 is TGTACCATCAAAGGCAGGGGTATTAATGGCTACACCTTC.